The T cell receptor beta chain under discussion was sequenced for a study of OX40 agonist ivuxolimab in advanced cancers. Study summary: Patients receiving dose escalation had hepatocellular carcinoma, melanoma, renal cell or head and neck cancer. Notes on the study in general: Partly responding patients at 0.1-3.0 mg/kg showed some of the smallest clonal expansion. CD8+ T cells showed, on average, more clonal expansion than CD4+ cells.

Clones were read by immunoSEQ multiplex PCR, and TCRdb kept only the in-frame ones, dropping some. The repertoire holds some 69,000 clones, with 85% to 90% as singletons. Patients who had autoimmune disease history or got systemic immunosuppression were left out. For this clone: Its antigen remains unidentified.

The CDR3 covers 16 residues. Germline CDR1 is SNHLY and CDR2 is FYNNEI. The trim removed 3 bases at V and 4 bases at J, leaving 8 bases unmatched. Source: CD4+ or CD8+ T cells sorted from blood, taken in a trial of the OX40 agonist ivuxolimab. The sequence was obtained from an adult with an advanced solid tumor such as melanoma, head and neck, liver or kidney cancer. The rearrangement joins TRBV2 to TRBJ1-4; TRBD1 matches 7 bases. Here the CDR3 reads CASSEGGRGVNEKLFF. DNA for the CDR3: TGTGCCAGCAGTGAGGGTGGCAGGGGGGTTAATGAAAAACTGTTTTTT.